The sequence of this T cell receptor (beta chain) was determined in a study of blood T cell repertoires in COVID-19. As for the study in general: Acute-phase and convalescent COVID-19 samples originated in the United States, Italy and Spain. The analysed material was cDNA or gDNA that came from T cells, B-cell-depleted T cells, or PBMCs.

The CDR3 is 15 residues long. Between the trimmed V and J ends, which lost 4 bases and 0 bases, there was a span of 13 bases. Per germline, CDR1 SGHRS and CDR2 YFSETQ. Under the authors' procedure: Amplification with reference gene primers provided the estimates of nucleated cell counts. This table comes from immunoSEQ multiplex PCR, and its TCRdb copy is limited to in-frame clones, with some not included. V and J calls and clone size follow that table, whereas D and trimming were derived from the DNA. This sample has 200,000 to 300,000 clones, with 65% to 90% found just once. The receptor comes from a woman aged 50 to 65 with acute COVID-19. Sequencing used PBMCs or T cells enriched from blood (not recorded which). This chain uses TRBV5-1 with TRBJ1-1; a possible D gene is TRBD1 (6 bases). The chain's CDR3 is CASSRDTNMNTEAFF. CDR3 nucleotides: TGCGCCAGCAGCCGGGACACCAACATGAACACTGAAGCTTTCTTT.